Included here is one T cell receptor (beta chain) sequence, with context. A read error may produce the germline difference seen at one junction end. The V gene's germline CDR1 is SEHNR and CDR2 FQNEAQ (reference sequence). The CDR3 has 15 residues. The data were obtained in a study of blood T cell repertoires in COVID-19. Study in general: Sources were T cells, B-cell-depleted T cells, or PBMCs; the material itself was cDNA or gDNA.

The method was immunoSEQ multiplex PCR; TCRdb's version includes in-frame clones alone and lacks a portion of them. The table has under 250,000 clones, around 85% seen once. The sequenced sample consisted of peripheral blood. This sequence joins TRBV7-9 and TRBJ2-1, with TRBD1 identical over 9 bases. The clonotype comes from a woman in her fifties or sixties with active or convalescent COVID-19. The CDR3 nucleotides read TGTGCCAGCAGCACCCGGACAGGGGCCTACAGTGAGCAGTTCTTC. Translation gives CASSTRTGAYSEQFF.